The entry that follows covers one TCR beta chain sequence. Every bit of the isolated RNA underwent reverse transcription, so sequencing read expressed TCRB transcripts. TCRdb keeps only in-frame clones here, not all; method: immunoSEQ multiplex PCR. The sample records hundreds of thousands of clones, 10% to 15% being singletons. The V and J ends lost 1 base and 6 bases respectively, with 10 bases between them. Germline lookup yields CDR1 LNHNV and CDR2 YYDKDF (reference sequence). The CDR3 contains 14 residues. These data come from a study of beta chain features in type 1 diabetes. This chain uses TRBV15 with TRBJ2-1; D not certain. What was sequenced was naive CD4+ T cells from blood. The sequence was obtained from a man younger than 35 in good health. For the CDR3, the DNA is TGTGCCACCAGCAGAGCGGCCCCGGGCAATGAGCAGTTCTTC. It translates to CATSRAAPGNEQFF.